The 2 T cell receptor beta chains below all came from one sample that was sequenced in a study of blood T cell repertoires in COVID-19. Assay used: immunoSEQ multiplex PCR; TCRdb lists only in-frame clones, some missing. Altogether about 110,000 clones are present, approximately 83% being singletons, with the ten largest covering less than 5%. Sequencing input: peripheral blood. The source is an older woman with acute or convalescent COVID-19.

The chain employs TRBV13 and TRBJ2-3, with 10 bases identical to TRBD2. Per germline, CDR1 PRHDT and CDR2 FYEKMQ (reference sequence). CDR3 size: 17 residues. J lost 0 bases, V lost 8 bases, and 11 bases had no gene match. CDR3 nucleotide sequence: TGTGCCAGCCTCGGGCTAGCGGGGGCAACTAGCACAGATACGCAGTATTTT. Translated, it gives CASLGLAGATSTDTQYF. The entire variable domain, with the rest obtained from reference TRBV13 and TRBJ2-3, is as follows: AAGVIQSPRHLIKEKRETATLKCYPIPRHDTVYWYQQGPGQDPQFLISFYEKMQSDKGSIPDRFSAQQFSDYHSELNMSSLELGDSALYFCASLGLAGATSTDTQYFGPGTRLTVL.

The chain carries TRBV6-5 and TRBJ1-3, with unresolved D. The CDR3 has 16 residues. V shed 0 bases and J shed 0 bases, with 9 bases lying between them. CDR1 is MNHEY and CDR2 is SVGAGI in the germline V gene. The CDR3 DNA is TGTGCCAGCAGTTACTCCTCACCCTACTCTGGAAACACCATATATTTT. This encodes CASSYSSPYSGNTIYF.